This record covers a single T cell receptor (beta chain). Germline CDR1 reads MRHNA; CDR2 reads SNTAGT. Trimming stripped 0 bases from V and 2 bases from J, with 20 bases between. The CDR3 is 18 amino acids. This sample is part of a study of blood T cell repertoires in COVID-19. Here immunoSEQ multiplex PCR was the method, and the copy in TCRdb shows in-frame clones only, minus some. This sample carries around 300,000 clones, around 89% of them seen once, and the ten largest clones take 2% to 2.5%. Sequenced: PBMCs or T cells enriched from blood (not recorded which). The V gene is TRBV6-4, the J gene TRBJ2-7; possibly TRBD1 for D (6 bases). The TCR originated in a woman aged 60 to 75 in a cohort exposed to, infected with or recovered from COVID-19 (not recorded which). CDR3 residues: CASSDSGLDSFATYEQYF. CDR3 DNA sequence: TGTGCCAGCAGTGACTCTGGTTTGGACAGCTTTGCAACCTACGAGCAGTACTTC.